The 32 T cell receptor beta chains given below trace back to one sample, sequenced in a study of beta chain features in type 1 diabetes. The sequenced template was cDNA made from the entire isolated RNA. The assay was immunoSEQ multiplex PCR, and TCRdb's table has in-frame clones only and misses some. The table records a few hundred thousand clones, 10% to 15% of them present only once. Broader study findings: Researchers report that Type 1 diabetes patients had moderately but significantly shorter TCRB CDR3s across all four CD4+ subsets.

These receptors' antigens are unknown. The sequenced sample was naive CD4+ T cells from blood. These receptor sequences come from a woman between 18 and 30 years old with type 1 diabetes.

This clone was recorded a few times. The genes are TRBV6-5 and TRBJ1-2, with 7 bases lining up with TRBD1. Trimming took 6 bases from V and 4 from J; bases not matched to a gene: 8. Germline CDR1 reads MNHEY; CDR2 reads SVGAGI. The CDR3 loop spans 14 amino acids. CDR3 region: CASRLTGQAYGYTF. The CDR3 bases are TGTGCCAGCAGGCTGACCGGACAGGCCTATGGCTACACCTTC.

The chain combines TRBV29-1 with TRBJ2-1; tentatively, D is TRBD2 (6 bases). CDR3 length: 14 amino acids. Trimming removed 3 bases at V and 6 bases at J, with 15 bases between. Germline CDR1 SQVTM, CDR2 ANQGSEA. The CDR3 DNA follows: TGCAGCGTTGAGAGCAGGGACTCTTTCAATGAGCAGTTCTTC. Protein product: CSVESRDSFNEQFF.

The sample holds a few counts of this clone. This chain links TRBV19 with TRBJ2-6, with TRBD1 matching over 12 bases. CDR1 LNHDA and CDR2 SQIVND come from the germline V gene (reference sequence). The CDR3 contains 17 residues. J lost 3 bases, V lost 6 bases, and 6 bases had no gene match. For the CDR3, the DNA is TGTGCCAGTAGCAGGGACAGGGGGCGGCTTGGGGCCAACGTCCTGACTTTC. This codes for CASSRDRGRLGANVLTF.

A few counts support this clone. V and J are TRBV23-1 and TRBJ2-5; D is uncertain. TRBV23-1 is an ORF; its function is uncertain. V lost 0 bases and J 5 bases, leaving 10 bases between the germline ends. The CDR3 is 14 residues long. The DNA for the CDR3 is TGCGCCAGCAGTCAATCCTGTAGCCGGGAGACCCAGTACTTC. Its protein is CASSQSCSRETQYF.

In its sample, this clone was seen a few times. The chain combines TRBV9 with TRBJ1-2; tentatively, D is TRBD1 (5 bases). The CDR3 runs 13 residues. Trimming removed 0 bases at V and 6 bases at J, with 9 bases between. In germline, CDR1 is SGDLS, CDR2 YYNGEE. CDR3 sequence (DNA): TGTGCCAGCAGCGTAGATGGGGCGGATGGCTACACCTTC. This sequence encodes CASSVDGADGYTF.

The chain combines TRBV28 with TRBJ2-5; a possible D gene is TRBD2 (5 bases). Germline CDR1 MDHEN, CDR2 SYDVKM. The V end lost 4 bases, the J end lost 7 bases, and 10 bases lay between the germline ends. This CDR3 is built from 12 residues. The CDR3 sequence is CASSSNAGTQYF. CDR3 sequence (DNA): TGTGCCAGCAGTTCGAACGCGGGGACCCAGTACTTC.

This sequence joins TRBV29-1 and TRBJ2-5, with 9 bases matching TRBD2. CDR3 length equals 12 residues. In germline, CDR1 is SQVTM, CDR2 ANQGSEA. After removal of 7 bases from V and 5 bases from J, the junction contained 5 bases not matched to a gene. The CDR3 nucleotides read TGCAGCGGGACTAGCGCTTGGGAGACCCAGTACTTC. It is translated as CSGTSAWETQYF.

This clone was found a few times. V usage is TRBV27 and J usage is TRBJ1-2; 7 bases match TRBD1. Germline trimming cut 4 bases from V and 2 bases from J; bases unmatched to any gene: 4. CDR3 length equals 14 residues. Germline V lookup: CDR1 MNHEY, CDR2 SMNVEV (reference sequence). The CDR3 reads CASSSPGQNYGYTF. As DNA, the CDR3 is TGTGCCAGCAGTTCCCCGGGACAGAACTATGGCTACACCTTC.

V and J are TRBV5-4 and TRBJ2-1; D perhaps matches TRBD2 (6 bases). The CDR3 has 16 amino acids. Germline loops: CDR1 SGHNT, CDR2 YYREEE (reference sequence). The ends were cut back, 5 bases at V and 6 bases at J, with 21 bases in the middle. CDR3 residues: CASRPRPAGLGNEQFF. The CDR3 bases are TGTGCCAGCAGGCCCCGGCCGGCGGGACTCGGCAATGAGCAGTTCTTC.

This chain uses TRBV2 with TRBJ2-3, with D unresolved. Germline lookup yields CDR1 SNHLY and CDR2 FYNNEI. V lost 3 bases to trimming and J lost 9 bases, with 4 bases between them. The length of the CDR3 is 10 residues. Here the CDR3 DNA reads TGTGCCAGCAGTGAGAGAACGCAGTATTTT. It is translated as CASSERTQYF.

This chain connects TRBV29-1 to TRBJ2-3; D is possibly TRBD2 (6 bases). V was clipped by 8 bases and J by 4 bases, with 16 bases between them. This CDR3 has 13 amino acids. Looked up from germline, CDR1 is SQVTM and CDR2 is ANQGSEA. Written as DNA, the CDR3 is TGCAGCACCGGGAGCAGGGACCCAGATACGCAGTATTTT. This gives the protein CSTGSRDPDTQYF.

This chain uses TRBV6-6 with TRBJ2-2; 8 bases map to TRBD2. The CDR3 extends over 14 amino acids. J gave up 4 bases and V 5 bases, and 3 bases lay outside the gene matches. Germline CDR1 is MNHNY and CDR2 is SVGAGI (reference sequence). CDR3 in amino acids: CASSAGTSTGELFF. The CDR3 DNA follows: TGTGCCAGCAGTGCCGGGACTAGCACCGGGGAGCTGTTTTTT.

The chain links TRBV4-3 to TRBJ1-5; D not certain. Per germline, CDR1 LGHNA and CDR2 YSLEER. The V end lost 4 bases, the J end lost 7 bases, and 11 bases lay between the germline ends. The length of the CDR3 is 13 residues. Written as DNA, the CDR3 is TGCGCCAGCAGCCCGGGATGGAGGCAGCCCCAGCATTTT. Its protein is CASSPGWRQPQHF.

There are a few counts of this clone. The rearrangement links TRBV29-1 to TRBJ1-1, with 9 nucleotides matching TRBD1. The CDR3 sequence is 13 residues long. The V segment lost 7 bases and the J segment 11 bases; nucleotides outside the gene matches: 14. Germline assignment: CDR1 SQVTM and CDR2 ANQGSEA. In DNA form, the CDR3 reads TGCAGCGCCATTAAACCGGGACAGGGAACGGCTTTCTTT. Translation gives CSAIKPGQGTAFF.

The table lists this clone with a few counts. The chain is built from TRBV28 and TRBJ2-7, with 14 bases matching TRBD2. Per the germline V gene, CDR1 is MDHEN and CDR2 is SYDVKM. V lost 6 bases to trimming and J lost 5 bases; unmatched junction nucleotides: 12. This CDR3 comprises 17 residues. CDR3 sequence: CASRLTSGTSGRNEQYF. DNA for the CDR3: TGTGCCAGCAGGCTAACCTCCGGGACTAGCGGGAGAAACGAGCAGTACTTC.

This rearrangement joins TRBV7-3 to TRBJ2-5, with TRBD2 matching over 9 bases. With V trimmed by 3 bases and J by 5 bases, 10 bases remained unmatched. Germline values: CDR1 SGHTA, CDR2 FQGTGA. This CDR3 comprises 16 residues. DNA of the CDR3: TGTGCCAGCAGCTTCTTTCCGGGACTAGCTACTGAGACCCAGTACTTC. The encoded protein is CASSFFPGLATETQYF.

DNA of the CDR3: TGTGCCAGCAGTTTAATGGGGGGGCGCTTTTCGGAGACCCAGTACTTC. Its translation: CASSLMGGRFSETQYF. This chain joins TRBV27 and TRBJ2-5, with D possibly matching TRBD2 (7 bases). The CDR3 totals 16 residues. V shed 2 bases and J shed 5 bases, with 18 bases lying between them. Germline CDR1 is MNHEY and CDR2 is SMNVEV (reference sequence).

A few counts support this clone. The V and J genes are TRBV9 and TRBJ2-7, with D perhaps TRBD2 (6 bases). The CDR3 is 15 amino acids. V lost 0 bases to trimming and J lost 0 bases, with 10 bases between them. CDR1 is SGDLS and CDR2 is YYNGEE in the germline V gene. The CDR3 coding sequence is TGTGCCAGCAGCGTAGGGGGCGGGAACTCCTACGAGCAGTACTTC. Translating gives CASSVGGGNSYEQYF. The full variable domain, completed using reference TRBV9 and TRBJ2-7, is DSGVTQTPKHLITATGQRVTLRCSPRSGDLSVYWYQQSLDQGLQFLIQYYNGEERAKGNILERFSAQQFPDLHSELNLSSLELGDSALYFCASSVGGGNSYEQYFGPGTRLTVT.

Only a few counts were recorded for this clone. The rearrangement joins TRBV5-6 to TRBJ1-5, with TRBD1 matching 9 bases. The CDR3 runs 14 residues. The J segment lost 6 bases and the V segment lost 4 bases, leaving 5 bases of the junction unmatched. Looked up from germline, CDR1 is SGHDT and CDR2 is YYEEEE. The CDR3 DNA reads TGTGCCAGCAGCATAACAGGGGGCGGTCAGCCCCAGCATTTT. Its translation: CASSITGGGQPQHF.

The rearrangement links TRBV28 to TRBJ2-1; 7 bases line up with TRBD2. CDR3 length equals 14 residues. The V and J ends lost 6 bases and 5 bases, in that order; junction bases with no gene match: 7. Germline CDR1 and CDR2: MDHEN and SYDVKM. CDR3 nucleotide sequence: TGTGCCAGCAGGGCGGCGGGAGCAGACAATGAGCAGTTCTTC. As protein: CASRAAGADNEQFF.

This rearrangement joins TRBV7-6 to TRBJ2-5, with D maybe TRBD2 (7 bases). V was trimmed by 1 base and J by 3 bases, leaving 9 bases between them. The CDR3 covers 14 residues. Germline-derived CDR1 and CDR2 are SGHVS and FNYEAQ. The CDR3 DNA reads TGTGCCAGCAGCTTAGAGGGGGGGAAAGAGACCCAGTACTTC. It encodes CASSLEGGKETQYF.

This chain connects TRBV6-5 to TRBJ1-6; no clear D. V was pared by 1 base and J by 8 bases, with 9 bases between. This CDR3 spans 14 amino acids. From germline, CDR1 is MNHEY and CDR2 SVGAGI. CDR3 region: CASSYFGVDSPLHF. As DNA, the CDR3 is TGTGCCAGCAGTTACTTCGGGGTGGATTCACCCCTCCACTTT.

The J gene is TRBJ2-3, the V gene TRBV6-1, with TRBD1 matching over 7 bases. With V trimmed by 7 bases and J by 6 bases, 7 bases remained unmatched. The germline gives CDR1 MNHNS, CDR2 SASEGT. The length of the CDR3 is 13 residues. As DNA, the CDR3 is TGTGCCAGCACACCCGACAGGGCGGATACGCAGTATTTT. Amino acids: CASTPDRADTQYF.

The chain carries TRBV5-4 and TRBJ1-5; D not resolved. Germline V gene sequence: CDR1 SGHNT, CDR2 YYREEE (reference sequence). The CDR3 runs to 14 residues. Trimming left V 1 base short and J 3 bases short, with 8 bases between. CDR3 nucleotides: TGTGCCAGCAGCTTGTACGGAGTCAATCAGCCCCAGCATTTT. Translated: CASSLYGVNQPQHF. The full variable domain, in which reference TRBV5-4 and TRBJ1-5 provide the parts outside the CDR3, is ETGVTQSPTHLIKTRGQQVTLRCSSQSGHNTVSWYQQALGQGPQFIFQYYREEENGRGNFPPRFSGLQFPNYSSELNVNALELDDSALYLCASSLYGVNQPQHFGDGTRLSIL.

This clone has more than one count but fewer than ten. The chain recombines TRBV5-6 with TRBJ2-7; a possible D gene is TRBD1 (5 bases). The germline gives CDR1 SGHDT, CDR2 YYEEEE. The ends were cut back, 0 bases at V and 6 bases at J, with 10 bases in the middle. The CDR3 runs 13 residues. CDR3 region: CASSLEGRGEQYF. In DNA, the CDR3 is TGTGCCAGCAGCTTGGAGGGGCGCGGCGAGCAGTACTTC. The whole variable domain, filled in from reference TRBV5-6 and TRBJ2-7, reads DAGVTQSPTHLIKTRGQQVTLRCSPKSGHDTVSWYQQALGQGPQFIFQYYEEEERQRGNFPDRFSGHQFPNYSSELNVNALLLGDSALYLCASSLEGRGEQYFGPGTRLTVT.

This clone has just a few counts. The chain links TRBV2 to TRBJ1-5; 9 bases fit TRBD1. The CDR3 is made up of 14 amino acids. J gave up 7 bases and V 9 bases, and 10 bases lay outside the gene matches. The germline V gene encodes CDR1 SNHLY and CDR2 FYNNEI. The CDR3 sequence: CASLQGASSQPQHF. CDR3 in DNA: TGTGCCAGTCTACAGGGGGCTTCTAGCCAGCCCCAGCATTTT.

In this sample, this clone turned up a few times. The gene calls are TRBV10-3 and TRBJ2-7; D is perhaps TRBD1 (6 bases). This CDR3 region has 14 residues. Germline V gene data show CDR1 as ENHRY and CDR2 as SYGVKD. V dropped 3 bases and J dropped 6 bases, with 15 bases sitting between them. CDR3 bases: TGTGCCATCAGTGAAGCCAGGGGAAAGCTCGAGCAGTACTTC. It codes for CAISEARGKLEQYF.

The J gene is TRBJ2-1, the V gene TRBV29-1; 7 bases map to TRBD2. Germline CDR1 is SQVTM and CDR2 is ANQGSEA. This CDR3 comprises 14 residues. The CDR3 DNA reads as TGCAGTGAGGGAAGGGGCGGGGGTTTCAATGAGCAGTTCTTC. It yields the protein CSEGRGGGFNEQFF.

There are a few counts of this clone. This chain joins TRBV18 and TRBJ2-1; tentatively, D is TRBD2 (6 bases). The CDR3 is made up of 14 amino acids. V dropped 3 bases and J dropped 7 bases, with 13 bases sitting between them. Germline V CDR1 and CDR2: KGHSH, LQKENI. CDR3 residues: CASSPQRVMNEQFF. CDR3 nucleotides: TGTGCCAGCTCACCGCAGCGGGTTATGAATGAGCAGTTCTTC.

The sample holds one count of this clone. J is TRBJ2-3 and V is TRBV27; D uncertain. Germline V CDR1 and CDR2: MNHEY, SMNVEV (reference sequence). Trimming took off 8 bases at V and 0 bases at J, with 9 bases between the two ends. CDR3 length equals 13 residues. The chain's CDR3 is CASRRLSTDTQYF. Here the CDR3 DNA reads TGTGCCAGCCGCCGACTTAGCACAGATACGCAGTATTTT.

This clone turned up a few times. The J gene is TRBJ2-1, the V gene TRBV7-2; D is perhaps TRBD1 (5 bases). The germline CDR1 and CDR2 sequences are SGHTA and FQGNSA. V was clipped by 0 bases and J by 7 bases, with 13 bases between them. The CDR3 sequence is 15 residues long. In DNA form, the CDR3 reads TGTGCCAGCAGCTTAGCCCAGGGTTTATGGAATGAGCAGTTCTTC. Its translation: CASSLAQGLWNEQFF.

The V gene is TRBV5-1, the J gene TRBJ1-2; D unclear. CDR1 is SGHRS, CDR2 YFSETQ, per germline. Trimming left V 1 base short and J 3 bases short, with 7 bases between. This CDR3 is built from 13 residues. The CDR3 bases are TGCGCCAGCAGCTTGATGGCAGACTATGGCTACACCTTC. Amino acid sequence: CASSLMADYGYTF.